This entry lists 20 T cell receptor beta chains sequenced from one sample in a study of CD8 T cells in Susac syndrome. Roughly 0.45 to 1 ug RNA was reverse transcribed with random hexamers. From the immunoSEQ multiplex PCR reads, TCRdb called clonotypes with MiXCR, one entry per CDR3 protein. The sample lists 130,000 or so distinct CDR3 sequences, approximately 95% seen once, with 0.11% in the top ten. The sequenced sample was CD4+ T cells from PBMCs. All receptors derive from a human donor with multiple sclerosis.

This rearrangement joins TRBV7-2 to TRBJ2-3; 8 bases align to TRBD2. The CDR3 extends over 15 amino acids. The V gene's germline CDR1 is SGHTA and CDR2 FQGNSA. The ends lost 3 bases at V and 5 bases at J; junction bases unmatched: 7. This CDR3 is CASSFDGGAGDTQYF. The CDR3, as DNA: TGTGCCAGCAGCTTTGACGGGGGGGCCGGAGATACGCAGTATTTT.

V is TRBV29-1 and J is TRBJ1-1; D is uncertain. Deletions cut 1 base from V and 1 base from J, with 7 bases between. Germline V gives CDR1 SQVTM, CDR2 ANQGSEA. The CDR3 runs to 13 residues. The DNA for the CDR3 is TGCAGCGTTGAAGGGGCCCCGAACACTGAAGCTTTCTTT. This translates into CSVEGAPNTEAFF.

The genes are TRBV7-2 and TRBJ2-1; TRBD2 matches 7 bases. The trim removed 0 bases at V and 5 bases at J, leaving 7 bases unmatched. The CDR3 is 16 amino acids. CDR1 and CDR2 from the germline V gene are SGHTA and FQGNSA. The CDR3 coding sequence is TGTGCCAGCAGCTTAGCCCCAGCGGGGACGAACAATGAGCAGTTCTTC. Translating gives CASSLAPAGTNNEQFF. Complete variable domain (other parts from reference TRBV7-2 and TRBJ2-1): GAGVSQSPSNKVTEKGKDVELRCDPISGHTALYWYRQSLGQGLEFLIYFQGNSAPDKSGLPSDRFSAERTGGSVSTLTIQRTQQEDSAVYLCASSLAPAGTNNEQFFGPGTRLTVL.

This clonotype came up once. V and J are TRBV28 and TRBJ2-3; D tentatively fits TRBD1 or TRBD2 (6 bases each). CDR3 length: 16 amino acids. Germline assignment: CDR1 MDHEN and CDR2 SYDVKM. Trimming removed 4 bases at V and 2 bases at J, with 16 bases between. CDR3 sequence: CASSSGATDYTDTQYF. DNA of the CDR3: TGTGCCAGCAGTTCGGGGGCGACCGATTACACAGATACGCAGTATTTT.

This rearrangement joins TRBV29-1 to TRBJ1-2; tentatively, D is TRBD1 (6 bases). Germline V gene sequence: CDR1 SQVTM, CDR2 ANQGSEA. The germline V and J ends were trimmed by 4 bases and 4 bases, with 13 bases remaining between them. This CDR3 contains 13 residues. The CDR3 DNA reads as TGCAGCGTTGCCGGGGGCGCGGTCTATGGCTACACCTTC. Translated: CSVAGGAVYGYTF. Supplemented by reference TRBV29-1 and TRBJ1-2, the full variable domain reads SAVISQKPSRDICQRGTSLTIQCQVDSQVTMMFWYRQQPGQSLTLIATANQGSEATYESGFVIDKFPISRPNLTFSTLTVSNMSPEDSSIYLCSVAGGAVYGYTFGSGTRLTVV.

The rearrangement uses TRBV4-3 and TRBJ2-3; weak D call: TRBD2 (5 bases). Germline V CDR1 and CDR2: LGHNA, YSLEER. CDR3 length: 16 residues. Trimming shortened V by 1 base and J by 4 bases, and 15 bases separated the two germline ends. The CDR3 coding sequence is TGCGCCAGCAGCCAAGTCGCGGCGGACGGGGCAGATACGCAGTATTTT. This encodes CASSQVAADGADTQYF.

The chain couples TRBV12-3 or TRBV12-4 to TRBJ2-3; D unresolved. This CDR3 is built from 13 residues. Trimming cost V 8 bases and J 0 bases, with 9 bases left between them. CDR3: CASGLRSTDTQYF. CDR3 nucleotides: TGTGCCAGCGGGTTAAGGAGCACAGATACGCAGTATTTT.

V gene TRBV29-1 combines with J gene TRBJ2-3; TRBD2 might be the D (5 bases). The germline V gene encodes CDR1 SQVTM and CDR2 ANQGSEA. Deletions cut 3 bases from V and 6 bases from J, with 13 bases between. This CDR3 spans 13 amino acids. DNA for the CDR3: TGCAGCGTTGACGCTGCGAGGGAGGATACGCAGTATTTT. This codes for CSVDAAREDTQYF.

This chain connects TRBV7-3 to TRBJ2-2; either TRBD1 or TRBD2 may supply D (6 bases each). Per germline, CDR1 SGHTA and CDR2 FQGTGA. This CDR3 region has 13 residues. V gave up 3 bases and J gave up 6 bases, with 8 bases separating them. The CDR3 DNA is TGTGCCAGCAGCTTGGGGGGCTCCGGGGAGCTGTTTTTT. Its translation is CASSLGGSGELFF.

V gene TRBV30 combines with J gene TRBJ1-2; D is uncertain. The germline V gene encodes CDR1 GTSNPN and CDR2 SVGIG (reference sequence). The CDR3 is 11 amino acids. V was shortened by 8 bases and J by 4 bases, with 11 bases between the two germline ends. The CDR3 DNA sequence: TGTGCCACATCAGAGTTCTATGGCTACACCTTC. Translated: CATSEFYGYTF. The whole variable domain, filled in from reference TRBV30 and TRBJ1-2, reads SQTIHQWPATLVQPVGSPLSLECTVEGTSNPNLYWYRQAAGRGLQLLFYSVGIGQISSEVPQNLSASRPQDRQFILSSKKLLLSDSGFYLCATSEFYGYTFGSGTRLTVV.

In its sample, this clonotype was seen once. The chain couples TRBV20-1 to TRBJ1-6, with a weak D call TRBD1 (6 bases). Germline V CDR1 and CDR2: DFQATT, SNEGSKA (reference sequence). The CDR3 totals 15 residues. V was pared by 1 base and J by 8 bases, with 15 bases between. The CDR3 bases are TGCAGTGCTAGAGGCCCGGGGGCACCTTATTCACCCCTCCACTTT. Translated: CSARGPGAPYSPLHF.

The chain is built from TRBV4-1 and TRBJ2-2; 10 bases match TRBD2. The germline V gene encodes CDR1 MGHRA and CDR2 YSYEKL. The CDR3 covers 17 residues. After removal of 4 bases from V and 5 bases from J, the junction contained 10 bases not matched to a gene. The CDR3 DNA sequence: TGCGCCAGCAGCCCCGGCGGGACTAGCGTTGGGACCGGGGAGCTGTTTTTT. It encodes CASSPGGTSVGTGELFF.

This CDR3 is CASSTRGGQETQYF. In nucleotides, the CDR3 is TGTGCCAGCTCAACAAGGGGAGGGCAAGAGACCCAGTACTTC. This rearrangement joins TRBV18 to TRBJ2-5; TRBD2 agrees at 7 bases. Germline CDR1 KGHSH, CDR2 LQKENI. This CDR3 contains 14 residues. V lost 5 bases to trimming and J lost 2 bases; unmatched junction nucleotides: 5.

The genes are TRBV24-1 and TRBJ2-7, with D unresolved. Germline CDR1 KGHDR, CDR2 SFDVKD. The CDR3 spans 14 residues. Trimming left V 4 bases short and J 1 base short, with 10 bases between. The CDR3 region has the DNA TGTGCCACCAGTGACTCGACCCCTTCCTACGAGCAGTACTTC. Its translation: CATSDSTPSYEQYF.

The chain has TRBV14 and TRBJ2-5, with 10 bases fitting TRBD2. The length of the CDR3 is 16 residues. V shed 5 bases and J 4 bases; nucleotides not matched to a gene: 10. CDR1 is SGHDN, CDR2 FVKESK, per germline. The CDR3 DNA reads TGTGCCAGCAGCGACCCGAAGACTAGCGGGTTAGAGACCCAGTACTTC. The encoded protein is CASSDPKTSGLETQYF.

The chain links TRBV7-2 to TRBJ2-7; 7 bases fit TRBD2. The length of the CDR3 is 15 residues. The junction had 4 bases not matched to a gene; V was cut back by 0 bases and J by 2 bases. Germline-derived CDR1 and CDR2 are SGHTA and FQGNSA. The CDR3 reads CASSLARGVPYEQYF. CDR3 in DNA: TGTGCCAGCAGCTTAGCCCGGGGGGTCCCCTACGAGCAGTACTTC.

This clonotype turned up a few times. The chain combines TRBV4-3 with TRBJ2-7; the match to TRBD1 covers 8 bases. The germline gives CDR1 LGHNA, CDR2 YSLEER. This CDR3 contains 16 residues. V lost 3 bases to trimming and J lost 3 bases; unmatched junction nucleotides: 10. The CDR3 spells CASSHRTGGSNYEQYF. As DNA, the CDR3 is TGCGCCAGCAGCCATAGAACAGGGGGAAGCAACTACGAGCAGTACTTC.

The CDR3 sequence is CASGLAENYEQYF. The CDR3 nucleotides are TGTGCCAGCGGACTAGCGGAGAACTACGAGCAGTACTTC. The chain joins TRBV2 to TRBJ2-7; 10 positions agree with TRBD2. This CDR3 is 13 amino acids long. V was pared by 8 bases and J by 3 bases, with 4 bases of the junction left unmatched. Germline V gene lookup returns CDR1 SNHLY and CDR2 FYNNEI.

The chain is built from TRBV28 and TRBJ2-7; D gene ambiguous. The germline gives CDR1 MDHEN, CDR2 SYDVKM. CDR3 size: 12 residues. Trimming took 8 bases from V and 2 from J, leaving 10 bases between them. Written as DNA, the CDR3 is TGTGCCAGCGGGAACCCTGCCTACGAGCAGTACTTC. Its protein product is CASGNPAYEQYF.

The genes are TRBV6-6 and TRBJ2-7; D is uncertain. Trimming stripped 0 bases from V and 6 bases from J, with 12 bases between. The CDR3 is 14 residues long. CDR1 and CDR2 from the germline V gene are MNHNY and SVGAGI (reference sequence). This CDR3 is CASSYSSKSIEQYF. In nucleotides, the CDR3 is TGTGCCAGCAGTTACTCGAGCAAGTCCATCGAGCAGTACTTC.